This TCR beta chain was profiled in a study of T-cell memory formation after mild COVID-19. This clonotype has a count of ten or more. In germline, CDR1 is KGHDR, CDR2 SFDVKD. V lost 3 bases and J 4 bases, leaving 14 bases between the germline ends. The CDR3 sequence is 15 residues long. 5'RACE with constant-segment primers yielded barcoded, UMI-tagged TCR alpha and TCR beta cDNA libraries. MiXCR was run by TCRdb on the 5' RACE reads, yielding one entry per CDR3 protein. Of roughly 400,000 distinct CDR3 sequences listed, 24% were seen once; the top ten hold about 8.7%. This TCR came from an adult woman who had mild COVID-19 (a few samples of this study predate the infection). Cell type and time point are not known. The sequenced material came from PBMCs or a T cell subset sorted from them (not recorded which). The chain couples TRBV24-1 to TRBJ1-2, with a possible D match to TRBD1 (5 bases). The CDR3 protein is CATSDGGLRSYGYTF. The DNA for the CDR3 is TGTGCCACCAGTGATGGGGGACTCCGGTCCTATGGCTACACCTTC.